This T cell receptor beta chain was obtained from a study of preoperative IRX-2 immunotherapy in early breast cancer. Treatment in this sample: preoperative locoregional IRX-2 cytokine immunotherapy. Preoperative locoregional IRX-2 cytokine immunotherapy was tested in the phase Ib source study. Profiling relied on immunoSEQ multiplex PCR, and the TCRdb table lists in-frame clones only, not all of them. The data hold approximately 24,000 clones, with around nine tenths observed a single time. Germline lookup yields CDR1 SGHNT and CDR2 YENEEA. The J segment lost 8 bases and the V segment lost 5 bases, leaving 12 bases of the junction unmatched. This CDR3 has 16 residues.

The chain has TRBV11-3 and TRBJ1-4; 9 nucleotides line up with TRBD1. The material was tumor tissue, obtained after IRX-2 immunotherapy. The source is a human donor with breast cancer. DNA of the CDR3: TGTGCCAGCAGCCTCGTATCGACAGGGGGAGGAGAAAAACTGTTTTTT. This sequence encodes CASSLVSTGGGEKLFF.